The next 21 T cell receptor beta chains were all read from a single sample in a study of human T cells and chemical hapten exposure. TCRdb re-called the RACE reads through MiXCR, storing one row per CDR3 protein. The table lists tens of thousands of distinct CDR3 sequences, roughly 10% of them singletons, with approximately 4.6% in the top ten. Time point described: patch test 1, 2 weeks after DPC sensitization. The sample's treatment: therapeutic diphenylcyclopropenone sensitization with weekly scalp DPC. The sample here was whole blood, taken in connection with sensitization to the hapten diphenylcyclopropenone (DPC). Receptors were obtained from a woman in her forties or fifties with alopecia areata. Some clones in this sample may be carry-over from other donors' samples.

This chain uses TRBV4-1 with TRBJ2-1, with TRBD2 as a possible D gene (5 bases). There are 14 residues in the CDR3. Germline values: CDR1 MGHRA, CDR2 YSYEKL. Trimming left V 0 bases short and J 7 bases short, with 10 bases between. The CDR3 spells CASSQEVRVNEQFF. The CDR3 nucleotides are TGCGCCAGCAGCCAAGAAGTGAGGGTTAATGAGCAGTTCTTC.

This clonotype was counted a few times. J is TRBJ2-5 and V is TRBV2, with TRBD2 matching over 10 bases. Germline-derived CDR1 and CDR2 are SNHLY and FYNNEI. This CDR3 comprises 16 residues. The trim removed 1 base at V and 2 bases at J, leaving 4 bases unmatched. The CDR3 bases are TGTGCCAGCAGTGAAGGGACTAGCGGTCCGCAAGAGACCCAGTACTTC. This translates into CASSEGTSGPQETQYF.

In its sample, this clonotype was seen many times. The V gene is TRBV18, the J gene TRBJ1-6; D is uncertain. The germline V and J ends were trimmed by 0 bases and 6 bases, with 12 bases remaining between them. The CDR3 is 16 residues long. CDR1 is KGHSH, CDR2 LQKENI, per germline. CDR3 residues: CASSPPLGSGNSPLHF. DNA of the CDR3: TGTGCCAGCTCACCACCGTTGGGCTCGGGTAATTCACCCCTCCACTTT.

The sample holds a few counts of this clonotype. DNA for the CDR3: TGTGCCATCAGGGCGGACAGTAACTCCTACGAGCAGTACTTC. It specifies CAIRADSNSYEQYF. The chain employs TRBV10-3 and TRBJ2-7, with a tentative D call TRBD1 (6 bases). With 6 bases removed from V and 0 bases from J, the gap between germline ends came to 12 bases. CDR1 ENHRY and CDR2 SYGVKD come from the germline V gene. The CDR3 extends over 14 amino acids.

The chain is built from TRBV28 and TRBJ2-3; a weak D match, TRBD2 (7 bases). V was clipped by 3 bases and J by 1 base, with 17 bases between them. Germline V gene lookup returns CDR1 MDHEN and CDR2 SYDVKM. The CDR3 totals 17 residues. The CDR3 DNA reads as TGTGCCAGCAGTTTTGTTCTCGGGGGGCGCGGCACAGATACGCAGTATTTT. This gives the protein CASSFVLGGRGTDTQYF.

There are many counts of this clonotype. V usage is TRBV7-9 and J usage is TRBJ2-1; D remains ambiguous. Trimming stripped 5 bases from V and 7 bases from J, with 21 bases between. The CDR3 extends over 16 amino acids. Germline CDR1 is SEHNR and CDR2 is FQNEAQ (reference sequence). The CDR3 is CASSPPVLADLNEQFF. The CDR3 DNA sequence: TGTGCCAGCAGCCCCCCGGTCCTGGCGGACCTTAATGAGCAGTTCTTC.

This clonotype was observed a handful of times. The DNA of the CDR3 is TGCAGTGCTCGCTCGGACAGACAAGAGACCCAGTACTTC. This codes for CSARSDRQETQYF. The rearrangement links TRBV20-1 to TRBJ2-5; D perhaps matches TRBD1 (6 bases). Germline CDR1 is DFQATT and CDR2 is SNEGSKA (reference sequence). Trimming left V 5 bases short and J 2 bases short, with 12 bases between. There are 13 residues in the CDR3.

In its sample, this clonotype was seen a few times. The chain couples TRBV5-1 to TRBJ1-2; 8 nucleotides agree with TRBD1. Germline lookup yields CDR1 SGHRS and CDR2 YFSETQ. This CDR3 spans 15 amino acids. V was clipped by 2 bases and J by 7 bases; unmatched bases: 10. In nucleotides, the CDR3 is TGCGCCAGCAGCTTAGGGTTGGACAGGGCTACTGGCTACACCTTC. As protein: CASSLGLDRATGYTF.

This clonotype was observed once. The chain joins TRBV6-5 to TRBJ2-7; 7 bases match TRBD2. CDR1 is MNHEY and CDR2 is SVGAGI in the germline V gene. The CDR3 loop spans 17 amino acids. With V trimmed by 5 bases and J by 2 bases, 15 bases remained unmatched. This chain's CDR3 is CASSPPLMAGVPYEQYF. In DNA, the CDR3 is TGTGCCAGCAGTCCACCCCTTATGGCGGGGGTGCCCTACGAGCAGTACTTC.

This clonotype was detected a few times. The rearrangement joins TRBV18 to TRBJ1-5; tentative D call: TRBD1 (5 bases). The V gene lost 2 bases and the J gene lost 1 base, with 12 bases spanning the gap. The CDR3 sequence is 16 residues long. Germline values: CDR1 KGHSH, CDR2 LQKENI. CDR3 DNA: TGTGCCAGCTCACCAGAGGTGGGGCCGAGCAATCAGCCCCAGCATTTT. Protein sequence: CASSPEVGPSNQPQHF.

This clonotype was seen at least ten times. The rearrangement links TRBV7-3 to TRBJ2-6, with TRBD1 identical over 9 bases. The CDR3 extends over 20 amino acids. CDR1 is SGHTA and CDR2 is FQGTGA in the germline V gene. The ends lost 4 bases at V and 3 bases at J; junction bases unmatched: 16. This CDR3 is CASSSEYLRTGARGANVLTF. The CDR3 nucleotides read TGTGCCAGCAGCTCAGAATACCTGCGGACAGGGGCGCGTGGGGCCAACGTCCTGACTTTC. The full variable domain, completed using reference TRBV7-3 and TRBJ2-6, is GAGVSQTPSNKVTEKGKYVELRCDPISGHTALYWYRQSLGQGPEFLIYFQGTGAADDSGLPNDRFFAVRPEGSVSTLKIQRTERGDSAVYLCASSSEYLRTGARGANVLTFGAGSRLTVL.

This clonotype was observed many times. The chain links TRBV5-1 to TRBJ2-7; D perhaps matches TRBD1 (6 bases). Trimming took off 4 bases at V and 5 bases at J, with 19 bases between the two ends. Germline assignment: CDR1 SGHRS and CDR2 YFSETQ. This CDR3 is 15 amino acids long. The CDR3 region is CASSAGHTGLHEQYF. In nucleotides, the CDR3 is TGCGCCAGCAGCGCCGGCCACACAGGGTTGCACGAGCAGTACTTC.

A word on this clonotype: It may be a read error: a sequence one base away is much more abundant. Since no conserved phenylalanine or tryptophan closes the CDR3, a read error is the likely cause. The limits of the CDR3 on the DNA are not certain, so only TCRdb's listed CDR3 is given. The chain has TRBV1 and TRBJ2-3; TRBD1, the table's D call, lacks a check against the DNA. TRBV1 is described as a pseudogene. Including both end residues, the CDR3 is 15 amino acids long. The CDR3 loop reads CTSSPLGSLTDTQYL.

This clonotype appeared a few times. V gene TRBV10-2 combines with J gene TRBJ2-1, with TRBD2 as a possible D gene (6 bases). The CDR3 runs to 16 residues. Germline V gene sequence: CDR1 WSHSY, CDR2 SAAADI. V lost 7 bases and J lost 5, with 21 bases in between. CDR3 DNA sequence: TGCGCCAGCACTGGGTTTGGCCCGGGAGCCGACAATGAGCAGTTCTTC. Protein: CASTGFGPGADNEQFF.

This clonotype was recorded at least ten times. The chain carries TRBV11-1 and TRBJ1-1; D gene unclear. Germline V CDR1 and CDR2: SGHAT, FQDESV (reference sequence). Trimming stripped 6 bases from V and 2 bases from J, with 16 bases between. The CDR3 runs to 15 residues. CDR3 coding DNA: TGTGCCAGCAGTGCAGGCCCGGGGATAAACACTGAAGCTTTCTTT. As protein: CASSAGPGINTEAFF. Complete variable domain (other parts from reference TRBV11-1 and TRBJ1-1): EAEVAQSPRYKITEKSQAVAFWCDPISGHATLYWYRQILGQGPELLVQFQDESVVDDSQLPKDRFSAERLKGVDSTLKIQPAELGDSAMYLCASSAGPGINTEAFFGQGTRLTVV.

The chain uses TRBV20-1 and TRBJ1-3; D is perhaps TRBD1 (6 bases). Trimming removed 2 bases at V and 1 base at J, with 15 bases between. The CDR3 has 16 amino acids. Germline-derived CDR1 and CDR2 are DFQATT and SNEGSKA (reference sequence). CDR3 protein: CSARRRLGGSGNTIYF. The CDR3 nucleotides read TGCAGTGCTAGACGGCGCTTAGGGGGGTCTGGAAACACCATATATTTT.

V gene TRBV19 combines with J gene TRBJ2-7; TRBD1 matches at 7 bases. Germline V gene sequence: CDR1 LNHDA, CDR2 SQIVND (reference sequence). V lost 5 bases, J lost 5 bases, and 6 bases stayed unmatched. The CDR3 has 13 residues. CDR3 DNA sequence: TGTGCCAGTAGTCAAGGGGGCCGGGACGAGCAGTACTTC. Protein: CASSQGGRDEQYF.

V is TRBV24-1 and J is TRBJ1-1; D remains unclear. The CDR3 length is 13 residues. Trimming cost V 8 bases and J 3 bases, with 12 bases left between them. The V gene's germline CDR1 is KGHDR and CDR2 SFDVKD. CDR3 protein: CATTSSGHTEAFF. In DNA, the CDR3 is TGTGCCACCACCTCTTCAGGCCACACTGAAGCTTTCTTT.

This clonotype was counted many times. The chain uses TRBV4-3 and TRBJ1-4; perhaps TRBD1 as D (5 bases). Germline V gene sequence: CDR1 LGHNA, CDR2 YSLEER. V was pared by 7 bases and J by 11 bases, with 14 bases between. The CDR3 runs 12 residues. The CDR3 DNA reads TGCGCCAGCACGGGGGATTTGGTTAAACTGTTTTTT. Protein: CASTGDLVKLFF.

This clonotype was counted a few times. Germline and junction disagree at one end, which may indicate a read error. V gene TRBV30 combines with J gene TRBJ1-1, with D maybe TRBD1 (5 bases). The CDR3 extends over 12 amino acids. The V gene's germline CDR1 is GTSNPN and CDR2 SVGIG (reference sequence). The CDR3 loop reads CAWRWGNAEAFF. CDR3 DNA: TGTGCCTGGAGATGGGGGAACGCTGAAGCTTTCTTT.

This clonotype occurred many times. The chain couples TRBV5-5 to TRBJ1-5; TRBD1 matches at 9 bases. J gave up 3 bases and V 5 bases, and 9 bases lay outside the gene matches. The germline CDR1 and CDR2 sequences are SGHKS and YYEKEE (reference sequence). The length of the CDR3 is 16 residues. This CDR3 is CASRADRGTVNQPQHF. In nucleotides, the CDR3 is TGTGCCAGCAGGGCAGACAGGGGGACGGTCAATCAGCCCCAGCATTTT.